These T cell receptor beta chains were read from a single sample in a study of identical twins. Each CDR3 protein gets one entry after TCRdb re-called the 5' RACE reads with MiXCR. Counted here are approximately 690,000 distinct CDR3 sequences, 5.5% to 6.5% occurring once; the ten biggest clones make up around 2%. Sequenced material: naive T cells sorted from blood. These receptors were obtained from a man younger than 30 in good health. The CDR3 runs from the conserved cysteine through the conserved F or W. D genes are given only for firm matches. Size tells how often a clone was seen (once, few, many) or the class of an expanded clone, and some rows leave it out.

d_gene	v_gene	j_gene	abundance	CDR3aa	CDR3nt
-	TRBV6-5	TRBJ1-2	-	CASSYSNPAGPQANYGYTF	TGTGCCAGCAGTTACTCGAATCCGGCAGGGCCCCAAGCTAACTATGGCTACACCTTC
-	TRBV29-1	TRBJ2-2	many	CSVEKGITGELFF	TGCAGCGTTGAGAAGGGGATCACCGGGGAGCTGTTTTTT
TRBD2	TRBV11-2	TRBJ2-1	few	CASSFSSGRANNEQFF	TGTGCCAGCAGCTTCTCTAGCGGGAGGGCCAACAATGAGCAGTTCTTC
-	TRBV7-9	TRBJ2-1	many	CASSFEGTIPYNEQFF	TGTGCCAGCAGCTTCGAGGGAACAATTCCCTACAATGAGCAGTTCTTC
-	TRBV19	TRBJ2-1	-	CASSIGGGNNEQFF	TGTGCCAGTAGTATAGGCGGAGGGAACAATGAGCAGTTCTTC
-	TRBV25-1	TRBJ2-5	many	CASSEAGKEETQYF	TGTGCCAGCAGTGAAGCGGGAAAGGAAGAGACCCAGTACTTC
TRBD2	TRBV2	TRBJ2-1	few	CASSVWLAGGLSSYNEQFF	TGTGCCAGCAGTGTTTGGCTAGCGGGAGGCCTAAGCTCCTACAATGAGCAGTTCTTT
-	TRBV12-3/TRBV12-4	TRBJ2-3	many	CASRSGTRGQYF	TGTGCCAGCAGATCCGGGACCCGTGGGCAGTATTTT
TRBD1	TRBV5-8	TRBJ1-5	-	CASSLRMDRPNQPQHF	TGTGCCAGCAGCCTCCGGATGGACAGGCCAAATCAGCCCCAGCATTTT
TRBD1	TRBV11-3	TRBJ1-6	-	CASSSGQGVNSPLHF	TGTGCCAGCAGCTCAGGACAGGGCGTTAATTCACCCCTCCACTTT
-	TRBV4-1	TRBJ2-1	many	CASSQRRDEQFF	TGCGCCAGCAGCCAAAGAAGGGATGAGCAGTTCTTC
-	TRBV12-3/TRBV12-4	TRBJ2-5	few	CASRSVETQYF	TGTGCCAGCAGAAGCGTTGAGACCCAGTACTTC
TRBD2	TRBV25-1	TRBJ2-1	many	CASKRDGEAGEQFF	TGTGCCAGCAAGCGGGACGGAGAGGCTGGTGAGCAGTTCTTC
-	TRBV14	TRBJ2-2	-	CASSQVTANTGELFF	TGTGCCAGCAGCCAAGTGACAGCGAACACCGGGGAGCTGTTTTTT
-	TRBV7-9	TRBJ2-7	few	CASSLLETSSYEQYF	TGTGCCAGCAGCTTACTAGAGACATCCTCCTACGAGCAGTACTTC
-	TRBV13	TRBJ1-3	-	CASSLYGGNTIYF	TGTGCCAGCAGCTTATATGGGGGAAACACCATATATTTT
-	TRBV6-5	TRBJ1-2	many	CASSYSTEIGYTF	TGTGCCAGCAGTTACTCGACAGAGATCGGCTACACCTTC
-	TRBV5-1	TRBJ2-7	-	CASSLRQRHEQYF	TGCGCCAGCAGCTTGCGACAACGCCACGAGCAGTACTTC
-	TRBV4-3	TRBJ1-6	-	CASSQEGRETPLHF	TGCGCCAGCAGCCAAGAAGGCAGGGAGACACCCCTCCACTTT
TRBD2	TRBV4-2	TRBJ2-7	many	CASSQELAGTYEQYF	TGTGCCAGCAGCCAAGAACTAGCGGGAACCTACGAGCAGTACTTC
-	TRBV9	TRBJ2-2	many	CASSSGEVPGELFF	TGTGCCAGCAGCTCGGGGGAGGTCCCCGGGGAGCTGTTTTTT
TRBD2	TRBV27	TRBJ2-7	-	CASSLASGLSYEQYF	TGTGCCAGCAGTTTGGCTAGCGGCCTCTCCTACGAGCAGTACTTC
-	TRBV9	TRBJ2-1	few	CASSVGGWGLNSYNEQFF	TGTGCCAGCAGCGTAGGTGGGTGGGGGCTTAACTCCTACAATGAGCAGTTCTTC
-	TRBV20-1	TRBJ2-7	many	CSARRTAYEQYF	TGCAGTGCCAGGAGAACAGCCTACGAGCAGTACTTC
-	TRBV5-1	TRBJ2-5	many	CASSFPAEETQYF	TGCGCCAGCAGCTTCCCAGCCGAAGAGACCCAGTACTTC
-	TRBV4-2	TRBJ2-3	-	CASSQEEALADTQYF	TGTGCCAGCAGCCAAGAAGAGGCCTTGGCGGATACGCAGTATTTT
TRBD2	TRBV29-1	TRBJ2-1	many	CSVEEGGTYNEQFF	TGCAGCGTTGAGGAGGGAGGGACGTACAATGAGCAGTTCTTC
-	TRBV21-1	TRBJ1-2	few	CASSKCRRQEANYGYTF	TGTGCCAGCAGCAAATGCCGGCGACAGGAAGCTAACTATGGCTACACCTTC
TRBD1	TRBV12-3/TRBV12-4	TRBJ2-5	many	CASRRLGQGQETQYF	TGTGCCAGCAGACGGCTAGGACAGGGGCAAGAGACCCAGTACTTC
TRBD2	TRBV14	TRBJ2-1	many	CASSRQREGLANEQFF	TGTGCCAGCAGCCGCCAGCGGGAGGGCCTGGCTAATGAGCAGTTCTTC
-	TRBV6-5	TRBJ2-1	many	CASHTISNEQFF	TGTGCGAGCCATACAATATCGAATGAGCAGTTCTTC
TRBD1	TRBV12-3/TRBV12-4	TRBJ2-5	many	CASSHSTGQETQYF	TGTGCCAGCAGTCATTCGACAGGGCAAGAGACCCAGTACTTC
-	TRBV3-1	TRBJ1-5	few	CASSQGKIQPQHF	TGTGCCAGCAGCCAAGGTAAAATTCAGCCCCAGCATTTT
-	TRBV28	TRBJ2-1	many	CASSLIVGIVGAHNNEQFF	TGTGCCAGCAGTTTAATCGTGGGGATCGTGGGGGCCCACAACAATGAGCAGTTCTTC
-	TRBV7-9	TRBJ2-3	few	CASSSDYSYGTDTQYF	TGTGCCAGCAGCTCGGACTACTCCTACGGCACAGATACGCAGTATTTT
-	TRBV7-9	TRBJ2-7	-	CASSSRVGKLYEQYF	TGTGCCAGCAGCTCCCGGGTGGGAAAACTGTACGAGCAGTACTTC
TRBD1	TRBV24-1	TRBJ2-1	-	CATSDLTVGTGGNEQFF	TGTGCCACCAGTGATTTAACAGTCGGGACAGGGGGAAATGAGCAGTTCTTC
-	TRBV6-2/TRBV6-3	TRBJ1-5	-	CASRNLLGGIDGNQPQHF	TGTGCCAGCCGCAACCTCCTGGGAGGGATCGATGGCAATCAGCCCCAGCATTTT
TRBD2	TRBV12-3/TRBV12-4	TRBJ2-2	few	CASSLAGDFTGELFF	TGTGCCAGCAGTTTGGCGGGAGATTTCACCGGGGAGCTGTTTTTT
-	TRBV27	TRBJ2-1	many	CASSPDLGNYNEQFF	TGTGCCAGCAGTCCGGATCTAGGAAACTACAATGAGCAGTTCTTC
-	TRBV5-1	TRBJ2-6	few	CASSLQGRLHSGANVLTF	TGCGCCAGCAGCTTGCAGGGACGCCTTCACTCTGGGGCCAACGTCCTGACTTTC
-	TRBV7-8	TRBJ2-5	-	CASSLVDSWETQYF	TGTGCCAGCAGTCTAGTTGATAGTTGGGAGACCCAGTACTTC
-	TRBV7-9	TRBJ2-7	many	CASSLALVEDTYEQYF	TGTGCCAGCAGCTTAGCTCTGGTGGAGGATACCTACGAGCAGTACTTC
-	TRBV6-1	TRBJ2-7	many	CASSPARGSSYEQYF	TGTGCCAGCAGTCCGGCCCGGGGGAGCTCCTACGAGCAGTACTTC
-	TRBV7-9	TRBJ2-5	-	CASRAAGRETQYF	TGTGCCAGCAGGGCCGCGGGGCGGGAGACCCAGTACTTC
-	TRBV5-1	TRBJ2-5	many	CASSVGGGSWETQYF	TGCGCCAGCAGCGTTGGCGGGGGCTCTTGGGAGACCCAGTACTTC
TRBD1	TRBV5-1	TRBJ2-5	few	CASSLGGTGGRETQYF	TGCGCCAGCAGCTTGGGCGGGACAGGGGGCCGAGAGACCCAGTACTTC
-	TRBV5-4	TRBJ2-3	many	CASSLVGGRDTQYF	TGTGCCAGCAGCTTGGTCGGCGGTAGAGATACGCAGTATTTT
-	TRBV10-3	TRBJ1-1	-	CAISEMAGKNTEAFF	TGTGCCATCAGTGAGATGGCAGGAAAGAACACTGAAGCTTTCTTT
TRBD2	TRBV28	TRBJ2-1	-	CASSLLLARNNEQFF	TGTGCCAGCAGTTTGCTACTAGCGAGAAACAATGAGCAGTTCTTC